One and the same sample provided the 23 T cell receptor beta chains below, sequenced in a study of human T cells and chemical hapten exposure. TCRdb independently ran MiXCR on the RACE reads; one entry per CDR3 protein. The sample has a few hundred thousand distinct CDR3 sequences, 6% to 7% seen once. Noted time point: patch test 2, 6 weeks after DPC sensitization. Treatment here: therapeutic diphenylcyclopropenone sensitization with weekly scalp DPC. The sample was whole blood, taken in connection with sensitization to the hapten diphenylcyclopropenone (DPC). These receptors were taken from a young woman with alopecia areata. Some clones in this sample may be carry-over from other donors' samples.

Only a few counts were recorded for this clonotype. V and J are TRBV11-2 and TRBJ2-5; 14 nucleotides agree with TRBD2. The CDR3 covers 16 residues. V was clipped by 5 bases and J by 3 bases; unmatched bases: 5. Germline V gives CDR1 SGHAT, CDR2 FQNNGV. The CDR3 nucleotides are TGTGCCAGCAGCACAGGACTAGCGGGGGGAGAAGAGACCCAGTACTTC. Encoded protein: CASSTGLAGGEETQYF. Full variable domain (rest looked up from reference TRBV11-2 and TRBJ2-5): EAGVAQSPRYKIIEKRQSVAFWCNPISGHATLYWYQQILGQGPKLLIQFQNNGVVDDSQLPKDRFSAERLKGVDSTLKIQPAKLEDSAVYLCASSTGLAGGEETQYFGPGTRLLVL.

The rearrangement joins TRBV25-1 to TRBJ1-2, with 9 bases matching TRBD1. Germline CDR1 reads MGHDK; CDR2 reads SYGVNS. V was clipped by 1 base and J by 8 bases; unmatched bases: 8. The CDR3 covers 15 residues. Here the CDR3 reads CASSEWDRVTEGYTF. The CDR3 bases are TGTGCCAGCAGTGAATGGGACAGGGTCACTGAGGGCTACACCTTC.

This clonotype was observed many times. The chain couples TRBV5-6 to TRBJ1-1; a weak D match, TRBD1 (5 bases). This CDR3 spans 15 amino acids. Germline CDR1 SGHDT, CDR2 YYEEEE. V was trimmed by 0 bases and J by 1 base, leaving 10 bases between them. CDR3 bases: TGTGCCAGCAGCTTGGGCCAGGGATGGAACACTGAAGCTTTCTTT. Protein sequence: CASSLGQGWNTEAFF.

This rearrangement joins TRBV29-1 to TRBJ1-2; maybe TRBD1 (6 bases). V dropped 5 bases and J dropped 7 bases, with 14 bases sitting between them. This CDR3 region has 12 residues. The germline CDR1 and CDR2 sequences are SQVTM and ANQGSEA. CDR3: CSVPGTKGGYTF. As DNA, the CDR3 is TGCAGCGTTCCCGGGACAAAGGGTGGCTACACCTTC. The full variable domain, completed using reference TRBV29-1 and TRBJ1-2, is SAVISQKPSRDICQRGTSLTIQCQVDSQVTMMFWYRQQPGQSLTLIATANQGSEATYESGFVIDKFPISRPNLTFSTLTVSNMSPEDSSIYLCSVPGTKGGYTFGSGTRLTVV.

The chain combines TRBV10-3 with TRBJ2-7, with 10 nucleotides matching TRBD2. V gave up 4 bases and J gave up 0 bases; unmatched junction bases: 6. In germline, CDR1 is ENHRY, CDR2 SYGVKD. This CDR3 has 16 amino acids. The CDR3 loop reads CAISASGGYLSYEQYF. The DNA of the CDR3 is TGTGCCATCAGTGCTAGCGGGGGTTACCTCTCCTACGAGCAGTACTTC.

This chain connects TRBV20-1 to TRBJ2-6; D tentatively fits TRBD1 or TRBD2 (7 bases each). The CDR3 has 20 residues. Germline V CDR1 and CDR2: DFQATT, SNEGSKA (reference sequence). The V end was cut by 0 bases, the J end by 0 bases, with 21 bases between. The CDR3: CSARDLRVAGDSSGANVLTF. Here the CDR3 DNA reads TGCAGTGCTAGAGATCTACGAGTTGCGGGGGACAGCTCTGGGGCCAACGTCCTGACTTTC.

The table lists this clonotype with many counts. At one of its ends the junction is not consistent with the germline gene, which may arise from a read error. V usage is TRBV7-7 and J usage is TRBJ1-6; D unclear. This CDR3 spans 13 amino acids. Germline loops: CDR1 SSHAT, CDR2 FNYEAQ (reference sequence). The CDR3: CASSASLNSPLHF. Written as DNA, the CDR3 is TGTGCTAGCAGCGCCTCCCTTAATTCACCCCTCCACTTT. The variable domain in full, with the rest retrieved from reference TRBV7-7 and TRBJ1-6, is GAGVSQSPRYKVTKRGQDVTLRCDPISSHATLYWYQQALGQGPEFLTYFNYEAQPDKSGLPSDRFSAERPEGSISTLTIQRTEQRDSAMYRCASSASLNSPLHFGNGTRLTVT.

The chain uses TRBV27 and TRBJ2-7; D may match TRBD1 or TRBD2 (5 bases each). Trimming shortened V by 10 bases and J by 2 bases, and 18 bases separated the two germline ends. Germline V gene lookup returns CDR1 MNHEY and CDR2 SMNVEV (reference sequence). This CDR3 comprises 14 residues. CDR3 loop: CATSPIPGPYEQYF. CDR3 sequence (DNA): TGTGCCACCTCACCAATTCCGGGGCCCTACGAGCAGTACTTC.

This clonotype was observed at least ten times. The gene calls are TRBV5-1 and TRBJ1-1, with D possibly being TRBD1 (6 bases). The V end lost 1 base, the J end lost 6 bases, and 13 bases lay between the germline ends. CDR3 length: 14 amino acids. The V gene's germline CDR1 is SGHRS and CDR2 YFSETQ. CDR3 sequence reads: CASSLPGAEAEAFF. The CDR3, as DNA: TGCGCCAGCAGCTTGCCAGGGGCGGAGGCTGAAGCTTTCTTT.

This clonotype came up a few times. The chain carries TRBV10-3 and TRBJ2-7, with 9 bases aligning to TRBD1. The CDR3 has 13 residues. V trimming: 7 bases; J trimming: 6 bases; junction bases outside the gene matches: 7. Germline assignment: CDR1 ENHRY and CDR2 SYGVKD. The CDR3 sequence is CAIMGTGTREQYF. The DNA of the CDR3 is TGTGCCATCATGGGGACAGGGACGCGCGAGCAGTACTTC.

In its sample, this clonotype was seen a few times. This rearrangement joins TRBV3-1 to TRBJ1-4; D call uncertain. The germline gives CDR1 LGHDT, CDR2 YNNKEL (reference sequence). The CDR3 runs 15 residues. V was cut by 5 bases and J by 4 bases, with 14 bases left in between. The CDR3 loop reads CASSSRLIVNEKLFF. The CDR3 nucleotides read TGTGCCAGCAGCTCCCGACTGATTGTTAATGAAAAACTGTTTTTT.

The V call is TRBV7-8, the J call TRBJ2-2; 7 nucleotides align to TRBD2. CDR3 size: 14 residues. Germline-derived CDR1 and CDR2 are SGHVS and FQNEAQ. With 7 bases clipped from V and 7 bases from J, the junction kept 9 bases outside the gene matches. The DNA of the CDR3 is TGTGCCAGCATCAACCGGGGGAGGGTCGGGGAGCTGTTTTTT. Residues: CASINRGRVGELFF.

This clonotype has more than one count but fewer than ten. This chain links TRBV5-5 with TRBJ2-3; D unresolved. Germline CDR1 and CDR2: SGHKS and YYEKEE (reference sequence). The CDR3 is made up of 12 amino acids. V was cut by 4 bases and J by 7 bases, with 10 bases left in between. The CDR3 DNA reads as TGTGCCAGCAGCCCAACCGCCTATACGCAGTATTTT. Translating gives CASSPTAYTQYF.

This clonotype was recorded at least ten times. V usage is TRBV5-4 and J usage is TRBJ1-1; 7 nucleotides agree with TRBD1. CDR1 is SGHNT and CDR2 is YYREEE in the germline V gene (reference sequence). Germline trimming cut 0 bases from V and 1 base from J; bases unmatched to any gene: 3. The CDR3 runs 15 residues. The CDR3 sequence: CASSLGQGRNTEAFF. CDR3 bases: TGTGCCAGCAGCTTGGGACAGGGAAGGAACACTGAAGCTTTCTTT.

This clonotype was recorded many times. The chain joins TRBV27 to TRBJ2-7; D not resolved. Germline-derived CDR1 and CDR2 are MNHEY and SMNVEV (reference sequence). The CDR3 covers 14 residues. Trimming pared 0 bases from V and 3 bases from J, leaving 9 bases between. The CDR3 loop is CASSLSRNYYEQYF. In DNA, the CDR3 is TGTGCCAGCAGTTTATCCCGTAACTACTACGAGCAGTACTTC.

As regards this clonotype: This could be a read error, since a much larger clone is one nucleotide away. The CDR3 loop is CASCYSFTAATNEKLFF. The CDR3, as DNA: TGTGCCAGCTGTTACTCTTTTACAGCCGCAACTAATGAAAAACTGTTTTTT. This chain connects TRBV6-5 to TRBJ1-4, with D unresolved. The CDR3 is 17 amino acids. In germline, CDR1 is MNHEY, CDR2 SVGAGI.

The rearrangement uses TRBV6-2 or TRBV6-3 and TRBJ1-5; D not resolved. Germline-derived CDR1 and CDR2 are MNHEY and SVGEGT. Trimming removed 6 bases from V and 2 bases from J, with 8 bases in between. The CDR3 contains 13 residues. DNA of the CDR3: TGTGCCAGCAGATCGCAGGGCAATCAGCCCCAGCATTTT. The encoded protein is CASRSQGNQPQHF.

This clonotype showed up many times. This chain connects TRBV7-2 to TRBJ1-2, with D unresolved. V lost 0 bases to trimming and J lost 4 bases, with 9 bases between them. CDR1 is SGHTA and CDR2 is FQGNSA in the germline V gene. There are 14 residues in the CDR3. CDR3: CASSLADGPYGYTF. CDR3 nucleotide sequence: TGTGCCAGCAGCTTAGCGGACGGACCCTATGGCTACACCTTC.

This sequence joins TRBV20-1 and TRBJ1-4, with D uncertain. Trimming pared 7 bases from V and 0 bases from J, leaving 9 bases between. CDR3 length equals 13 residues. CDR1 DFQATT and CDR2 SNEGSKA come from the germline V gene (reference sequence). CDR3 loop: CSVEVATNEKLFF. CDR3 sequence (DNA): TGCAGTGTTGAAGTTGCAACTAATGAAAAACTGTTTTTT.

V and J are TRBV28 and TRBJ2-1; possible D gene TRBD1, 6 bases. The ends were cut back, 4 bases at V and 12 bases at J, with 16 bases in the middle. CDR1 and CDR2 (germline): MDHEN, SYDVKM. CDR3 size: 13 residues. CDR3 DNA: TGTGCCAGCAGTTCCTACAGGGTCTGGGGGCAGTTCTTC. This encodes CASSSYRVWGQFF.

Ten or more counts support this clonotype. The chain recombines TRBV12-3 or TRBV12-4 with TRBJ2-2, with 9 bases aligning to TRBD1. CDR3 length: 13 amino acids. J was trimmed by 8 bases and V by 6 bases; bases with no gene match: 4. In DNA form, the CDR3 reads TGTGCCAGCAGGCAACAGGGGGCAGGGGAGCTGTTTTTT. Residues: CASRQQGAGELFF.

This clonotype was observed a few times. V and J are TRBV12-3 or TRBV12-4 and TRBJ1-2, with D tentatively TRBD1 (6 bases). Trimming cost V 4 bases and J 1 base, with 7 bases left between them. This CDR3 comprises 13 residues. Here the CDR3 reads CASSSGVNYGYTF. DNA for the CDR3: TGTGCCAGCAGTTCAGGGGTTAACTATGGCTACACCTTC.

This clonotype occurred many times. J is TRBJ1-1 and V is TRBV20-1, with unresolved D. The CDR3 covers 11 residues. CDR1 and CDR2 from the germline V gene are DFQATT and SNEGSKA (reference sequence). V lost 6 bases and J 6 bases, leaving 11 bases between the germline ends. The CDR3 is CSAQDFSEAFF. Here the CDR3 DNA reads TGCAGTGCCCAGGACTTCTCTGAAGCTTTCTTT.